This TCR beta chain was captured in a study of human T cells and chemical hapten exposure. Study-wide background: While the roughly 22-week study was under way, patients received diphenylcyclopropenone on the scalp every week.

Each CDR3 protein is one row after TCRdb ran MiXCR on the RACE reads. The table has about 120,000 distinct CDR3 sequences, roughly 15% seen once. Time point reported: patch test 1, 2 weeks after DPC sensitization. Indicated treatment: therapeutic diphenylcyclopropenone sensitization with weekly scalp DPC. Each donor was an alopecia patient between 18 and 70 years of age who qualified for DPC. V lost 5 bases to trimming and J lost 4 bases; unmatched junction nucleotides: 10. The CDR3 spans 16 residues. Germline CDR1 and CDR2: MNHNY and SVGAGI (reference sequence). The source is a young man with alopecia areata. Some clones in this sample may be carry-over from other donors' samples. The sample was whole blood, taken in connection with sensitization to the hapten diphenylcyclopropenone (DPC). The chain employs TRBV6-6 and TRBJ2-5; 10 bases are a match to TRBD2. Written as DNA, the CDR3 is TGTGCCAGCAGTAGTACCGGGACTAGCGTAGCAGAGACCCAGTACTTC. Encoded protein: CASSSTGTSVAETQYF.